This TCR beta chain was found in a study of tumor-infiltrating lymphocytes in oesophageal squamous cell carcinoma. This clonotype has only one observation. The missing conserved phenylalanine or tryptophan at the end of this CDR3 makes a read error likely. No DNA is shown, since the ends of the CDR3 on it are uncertain; the CDR3 is the one TCRdb lists. Using its own MiXCR run on the PCR reads, TCRdb lists one record per CDR3 protein. The table includes thousands of distinct CDR3 sequences, 13% to 15% detected once. Germline CDR1 is SEHNR and CDR2 is FQNEAQ (reference sequence). Inclusive of both ends, the CDR3 amounts to 8 amino acids.

The receptor was derived from a male donor with esophageal squamous cell carcinoma. This chain links TRBV7-9 with TRBJ1-4; TRBD1 is taken as the D call from the table, unchecked against the DNA. The sequencing input was esophageal tumor tissue. This CDR3 is CASSLASL.